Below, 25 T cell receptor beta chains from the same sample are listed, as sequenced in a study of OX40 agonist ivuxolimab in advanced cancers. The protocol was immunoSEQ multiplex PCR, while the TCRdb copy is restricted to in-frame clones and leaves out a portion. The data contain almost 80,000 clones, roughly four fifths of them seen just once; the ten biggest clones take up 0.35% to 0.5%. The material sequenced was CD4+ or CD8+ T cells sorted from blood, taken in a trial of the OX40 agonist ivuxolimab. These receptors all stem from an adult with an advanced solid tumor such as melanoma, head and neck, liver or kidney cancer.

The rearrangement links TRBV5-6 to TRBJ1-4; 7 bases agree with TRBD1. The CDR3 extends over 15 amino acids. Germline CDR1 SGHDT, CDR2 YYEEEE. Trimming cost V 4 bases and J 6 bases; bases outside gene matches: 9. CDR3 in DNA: TGTGCCAGCAGCAGACGGACAGGCTGGGATGAAAAACTGTTTTTT. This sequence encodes CASSRRTGWDEKLFF.

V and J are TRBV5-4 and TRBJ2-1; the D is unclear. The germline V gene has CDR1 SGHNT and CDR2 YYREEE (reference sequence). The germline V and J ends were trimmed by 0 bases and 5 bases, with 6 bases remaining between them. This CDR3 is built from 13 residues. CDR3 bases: TGTGCCAGCAGCTTGGGGCCAGACAATGAGCAGTTCTTC. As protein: CASSLGPDNEQFF.

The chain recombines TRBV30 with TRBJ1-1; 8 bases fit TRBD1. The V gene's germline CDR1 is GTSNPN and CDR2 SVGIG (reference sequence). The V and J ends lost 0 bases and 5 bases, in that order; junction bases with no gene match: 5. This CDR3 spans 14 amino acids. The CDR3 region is CAWSVYRGVTEAFF. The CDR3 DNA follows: TGTGCCTGGAGTGTCTACAGGGGGGTAACTGAAGCTTTCTTT.

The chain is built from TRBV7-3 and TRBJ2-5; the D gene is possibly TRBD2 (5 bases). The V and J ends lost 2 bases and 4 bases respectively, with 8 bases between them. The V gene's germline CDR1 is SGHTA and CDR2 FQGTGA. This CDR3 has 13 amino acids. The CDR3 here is CASSLVGGETQYF. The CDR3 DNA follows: TGTGCCAGCAGCTTAGTAGGAGGAGAGACCCAGTACTTC.

Here the CDR3 DNA reads TGTGCCAGTAGGGCTATTGGACAGACGGGTGGCTATGGCTACACCTTC. Translating gives CASRAIGQTGGYGYTF. J is TRBJ1-2 and V is TRBV19, with D tentatively TRBD1 (6 bases). Between the trimmed V and J ends, which lost 6 bases and 4 bases, there was a span of 21 bases. CDR3 length: 16 residues. Looked up from germline, CDR1 is LNHDA and CDR2 is SQIVND (reference sequence).

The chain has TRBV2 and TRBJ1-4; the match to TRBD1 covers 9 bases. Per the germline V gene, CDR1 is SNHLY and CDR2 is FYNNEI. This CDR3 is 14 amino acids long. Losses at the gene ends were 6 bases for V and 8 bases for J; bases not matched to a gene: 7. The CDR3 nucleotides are TGTGCCAGCAGCTACAGGGGGCCTAGGGAAAAACTGTTTTTT. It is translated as CASSYRGPREKLFF. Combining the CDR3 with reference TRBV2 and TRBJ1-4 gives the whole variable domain EPEVTQTPSHQVTQMGQEVILRCVPISNHLYFYWYRQILGQKVEFLVSFYNNEISEKSEIFDDQFSVERPDGSNFTLKIRSTKLEDSAMYFCASSYRGPREKLFFGSGTQLSVL.

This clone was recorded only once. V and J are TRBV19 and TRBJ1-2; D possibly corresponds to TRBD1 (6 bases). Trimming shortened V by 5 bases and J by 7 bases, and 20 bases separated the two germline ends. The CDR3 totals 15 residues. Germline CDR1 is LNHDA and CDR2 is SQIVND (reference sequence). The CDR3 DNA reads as TGTGCCAGTAGTTTTTCAAGCCGGGACAAGGGTGGCTACACCTTC. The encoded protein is CASSFSSRDKGGYTF.

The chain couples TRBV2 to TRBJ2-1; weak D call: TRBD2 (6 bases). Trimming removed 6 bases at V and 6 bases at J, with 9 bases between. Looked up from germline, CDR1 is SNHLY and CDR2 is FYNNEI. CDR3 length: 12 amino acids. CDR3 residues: CASSGSGNEQFF. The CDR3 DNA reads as TGTGCCAGCAGCGGGAGCGGCAATGAGCAGTTCTTC.

The DNA of the CDR3 is TGTGCCAGTAGTAAAACCGACAGGACCTACAATGAGCAGTTCTTC. Translating it yields CASSKTDRTYNEQFF. The chain joins TRBV19 to TRBJ2-1; D perhaps matches TRBD1 (6 bases). V gave up 4 bases and J gave up 2 bases, with 12 bases separating them. This CDR3 spans 15 amino acids. The germline V gene has CDR1 LNHDA and CDR2 SQIVND (reference sequence).

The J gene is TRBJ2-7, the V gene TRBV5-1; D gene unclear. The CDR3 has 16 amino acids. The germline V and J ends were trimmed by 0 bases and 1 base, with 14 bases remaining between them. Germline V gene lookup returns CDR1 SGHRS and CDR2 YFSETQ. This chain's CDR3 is CASSLARPQESYEQYV. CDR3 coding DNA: TGCGCCAGCAGCTTGGCCCGTCCCCAGGAATCCTACGAGCAGTACGTC.

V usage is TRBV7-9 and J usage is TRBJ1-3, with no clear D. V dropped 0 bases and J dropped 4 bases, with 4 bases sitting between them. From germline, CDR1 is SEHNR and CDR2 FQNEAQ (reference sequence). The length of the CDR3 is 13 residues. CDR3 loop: CASSLAGGNTIYF. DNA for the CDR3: TGTGCCAGCAGCTTAGCAGGGGGAAACACCATATATTTT.

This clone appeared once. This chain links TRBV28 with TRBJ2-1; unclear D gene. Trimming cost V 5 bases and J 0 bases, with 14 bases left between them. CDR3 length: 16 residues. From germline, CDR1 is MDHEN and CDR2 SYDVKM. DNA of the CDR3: TGTGCCAGCAGTAGCCCTTGGCGGATCTCCTACAATGAGCAGTTCTTC. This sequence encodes CASSSPWRISYNEQFF.

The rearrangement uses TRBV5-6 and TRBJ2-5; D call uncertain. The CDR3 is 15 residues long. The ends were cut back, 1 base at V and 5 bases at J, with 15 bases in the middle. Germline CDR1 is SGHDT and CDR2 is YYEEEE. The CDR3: CASSLPKKATETQYF. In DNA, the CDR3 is TGTGCCAGCAGCTTGCCTAAGAAGGCGACGGAGACCCAGTACTTC.

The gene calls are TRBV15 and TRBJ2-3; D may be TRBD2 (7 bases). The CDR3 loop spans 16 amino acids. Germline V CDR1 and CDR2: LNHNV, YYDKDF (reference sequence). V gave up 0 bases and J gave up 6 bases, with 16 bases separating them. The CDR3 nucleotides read TGTGCCACCAGCAGAGATCGAGGCAGGGGAGGGGATACGCAGTATTTT. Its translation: CATSRDRGRGGDTQYF.

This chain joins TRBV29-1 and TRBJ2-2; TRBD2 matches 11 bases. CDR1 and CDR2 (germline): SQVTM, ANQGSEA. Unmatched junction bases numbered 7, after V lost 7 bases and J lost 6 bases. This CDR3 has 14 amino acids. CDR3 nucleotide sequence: TGCAGCGGGAGACTAGCGGGAAGGTCCGGGGAGCTGTTTTTT. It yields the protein CSGRLAGRSGELFF.

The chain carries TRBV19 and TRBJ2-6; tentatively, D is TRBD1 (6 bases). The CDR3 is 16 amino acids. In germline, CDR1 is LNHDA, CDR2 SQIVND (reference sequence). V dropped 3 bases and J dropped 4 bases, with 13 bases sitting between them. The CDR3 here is CASSIAGARGANVLTF. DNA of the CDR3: TGTGCCAGTAGTATCGCAGGGGCGCGGGGGGCCAACGTCCTGACTTTC.

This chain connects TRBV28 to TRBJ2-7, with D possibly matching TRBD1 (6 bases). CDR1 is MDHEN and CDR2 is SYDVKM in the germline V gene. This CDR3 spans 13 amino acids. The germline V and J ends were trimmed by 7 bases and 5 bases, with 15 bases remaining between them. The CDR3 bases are TGTGCCAGCACTCCACAGGGCAGGCACGAGCAGTACGTC. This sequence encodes CASTPQGRHEQYV.

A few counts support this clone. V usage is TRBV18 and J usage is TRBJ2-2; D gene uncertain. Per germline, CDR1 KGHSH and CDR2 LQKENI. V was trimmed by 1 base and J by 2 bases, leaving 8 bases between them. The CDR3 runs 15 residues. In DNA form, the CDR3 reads TGTGCCAGCTCACCACTAATGGGAAACACCGGGGAGCTGTTTTTT. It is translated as CASSPLMGNTGELFF.

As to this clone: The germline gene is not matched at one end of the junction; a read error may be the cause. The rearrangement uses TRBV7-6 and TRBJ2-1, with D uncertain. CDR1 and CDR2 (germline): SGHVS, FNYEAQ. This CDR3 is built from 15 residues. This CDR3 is CASSSDGASHNEQFF. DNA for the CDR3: TGTGCCAGCAGCTCGGACGGAGCCTCCCACAATGAGCAGTTCTTC.

CDR3 sequence (DNA): TGTGCCAGCAGCTTAGTAGGGACAGTCAGCGGGGAGCTGTTTTTT. It yields the protein CASSLVGTVSGELFF. The chain employs TRBV11-2 and TRBJ2-2, with 7 bases matching TRBD1. The CDR3 consists of 15 residues. Trimming took 1 base from V and 7 from J; bases not matched to a gene: 6. CDR1 is SGHAT and CDR2 is FQNNGV in the germline V gene.

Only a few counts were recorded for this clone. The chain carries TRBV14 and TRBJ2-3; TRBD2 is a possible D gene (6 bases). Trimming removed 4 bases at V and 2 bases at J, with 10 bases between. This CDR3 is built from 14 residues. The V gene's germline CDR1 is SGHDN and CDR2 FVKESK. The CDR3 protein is CASSLGLYTDTQYF. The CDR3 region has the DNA TGTGCCAGCAGCCTGGGACTGTACACAGATACGCAGTATTTT.

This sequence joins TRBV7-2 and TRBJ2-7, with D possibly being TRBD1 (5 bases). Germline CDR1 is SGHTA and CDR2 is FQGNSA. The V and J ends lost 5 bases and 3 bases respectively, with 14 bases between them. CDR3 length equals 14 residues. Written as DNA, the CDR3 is TGTGCCAGCAGCACATATTTGCAGGGCTACGAGCAGTACGTC. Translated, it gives CASSTYLQGYEQYV.

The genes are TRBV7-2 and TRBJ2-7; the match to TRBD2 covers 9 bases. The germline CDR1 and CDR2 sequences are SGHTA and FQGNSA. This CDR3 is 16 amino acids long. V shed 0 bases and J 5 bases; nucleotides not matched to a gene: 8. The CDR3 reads CASSLAAGGRGDEQYF. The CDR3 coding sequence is TGTGCCAGCAGCTTAGCGGCCGGCGGGAGGGGTGACGAGCAGTACTTC.

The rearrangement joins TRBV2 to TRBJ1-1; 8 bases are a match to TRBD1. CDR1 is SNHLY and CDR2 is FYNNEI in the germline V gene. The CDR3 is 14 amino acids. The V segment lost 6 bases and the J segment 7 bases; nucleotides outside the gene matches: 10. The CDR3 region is CASRTQGARDEAFF. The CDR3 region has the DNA TGTGCCAGCAGAACGCAGGGGGCGCGGGATGAAGCTTTCTTT.

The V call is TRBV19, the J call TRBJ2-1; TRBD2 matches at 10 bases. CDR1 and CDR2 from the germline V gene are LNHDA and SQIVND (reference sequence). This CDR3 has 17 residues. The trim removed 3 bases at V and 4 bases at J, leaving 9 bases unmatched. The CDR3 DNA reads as TGTGCCAGTAGTATGGGAAGCGGGGGGGCCGGGTACAATGAGCAGTTCTTC. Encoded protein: CASSMGSGGAGYNEQFF.